Shown below are 7 T cell receptor beta chains from a single sample sequenced in a study of response to subunit inactivated influenza vaccine. TCRdb itself ran the RT-PCR reads through MiXCR, one entry per CDR3 protein. The sample lists about 530,000 distinct CDR3 sequences, 10% to 15% seen once, with over 10% in the top ten. Sample: PBMCs from blood, taken roughly 48 days after vaccination. Receptors were obtained from a man aged 50-59 years who received an inactivated influenza vaccine.

This clonotype turned up a few times. V usage is TRBV6-6 and J usage is TRBJ2-5; D is uncertain. CDR3 length equals 12 residues. CDR1 and CDR2 (germline): MNHNY, SVGAGI (reference sequence). Trimming took 2 bases from V and 5 from J, leaving 6 bases between them. In DNA, the CDR3 is TGTGCCAGCAGTTACGACGGGGAGACCCAGTACTTC. It encodes CASSYDGETQYF.

This clonotype was counted a few times. J is TRBJ2-1 and V is TRBV5-5, with TRBD1 matching over 7 bases. With 4 bases clipped from V and 0 bases from J, the junction kept 7 bases outside the gene matches. CDR1 and CDR2 from the germline V gene are SGHKS and YYEKEE (reference sequence). The CDR3 runs 16 residues. The CDR3 reads CASSRTGTASYNEQFF. CDR3 bases: TGTGCCAGCAGCCGCACCGGGACAGCCTCCTACAATGAGCAGTTCTTC.

This clonotype has more than one count but fewer than ten. The gene calls are TRBV19 and TRBJ2-1; maybe TRBD2 (5 bases). With 6 bases removed from V and 4 bases from J, the gap between germline ends came to 16 bases. The V gene's germline CDR1 is LNHDA and CDR2 SQIVND (reference sequence). The CDR3 is 15 residues long. CDR3 sequence: CASSPEGVTYNEQFF. CDR3 bases: TGTGCCAGTAGCCCCGAGGGCGTCACATACAATGAGCAGTTCTTC.

V is TRBV6-1 and J is TRBJ2-2; weak D call: TRBD2 (6 bases). The CDR3 spans 14 residues. Germline CDR1 and CDR2: MNHNS and SASEGT. V lost 7 bases, J lost 6 bases, and 15 bases lay in between. The CDR3 loop is CASTKGTAAGELFF. DNA for the CDR3: TGTGCCAGCACCAAGGGGACTGCAGCCGGGGAGCTGTTTTTT.

At least ten counts were recorded for this clonotype. This chain links TRBV12-3 or TRBV12-4 with TRBJ2-7; 8 bases agree with TRBD1. CDR3 length: 14 residues. Germline trimming cut 5 bases from V and 4 bases from J; bases unmatched to any gene: 7. The CDR3 bases are TGTGCCAGCAGTCCCGACAGGGGCAGGTACGAGCAGTACTTC. Protein product: CASSPDRGRYEQYF.

This clonotype has a count of ten or more. The chain employs TRBV5-1 and TRBJ2-7; 7 bases map to TRBD2. Trimming cost V 1 base and J 3 bases; bases outside gene matches: 4. Germline V lookup: CDR1 SGHRS, CDR2 YFSETQ. The CDR3 sequence is 14 residues long. CDR3 nucleotides: TGCGCCAGCAGCTTGACTAGCGACCGCTACGAGCAGTACTTC. This codes for CASSLTSDRYEQYF.

This clonotype was recorded only once. The chain uses TRBV11-2 and TRBJ2-4, with D perhaps matching TRBD1 (6 bases). Germline loops: CDR1 SGHAT, CDR2 FQNNGV. The CDR3 is made up of 14 amino acids. The germline V and J ends were trimmed by 1 base and 6 bases, with 10 bases remaining between them. This CDR3 reads CASSLVQGRNIQYF. CDR3 nucleotide sequence: TGTGCCAGCAGCTTAGTACAGGGCAGAAACATTCAGTACTTC.